The 30 T cell receptor beta chains below were found in one sample sequenced in a study. The sorted Tregs were CD4+CD25+CD127-/low cells. TCRdb fed the 5' RACE reads into MiXCR, producing one record per CDR3 protein. Here the sample spans around 10,000 distinct CDR3 sequences, 14% being singletons. Sequencing input: Tregs sorted from blood. These receptors all come from a female donor with breast cancer.

Notes on this clonotype: Since a much larger clone is just one base distant, this may be a read error. The V gene is TRBV6-2 or TRBV6-3, the J gene TRBJ1-3; perhaps TRBD1 as D (5 bases). Germline loops: CDR1 MNHEY, CDR2 SVGEGT. CDR3 length: 13 residues. CDR3 sequence (DNA): TGTGCCAGCAGCCAACCTGGGACCCCCACTACGGAGTTT. Translation: CASSQPGTPTTEF.

Sample share makes this clonotype medium-sized. In DNA, the CDR3 is TGTGCCAGCAGCGTACCTTATGGACAGGGGTCGATTGGCTACACCTTC. Amino acids: CASSVPYGQGSIGYTF. The chain couples TRBV9 to TRBJ1-2; the match to TRBD1 covers 9 bases. The V gene's germline CDR1 is SGDLS and CDR2 YYNGEE. The CDR3 loop spans 16 amino acids. Trimming removed 1 base from V and 7 bases from J; junction bases left unmatched: 11.

This clonotype was seen many times. This chain connects TRBV27 to TRBJ2-1; TRBD2 might be the D (5 bases). This CDR3 comprises 13 residues. CDR1 and CDR2 from the germline V gene are MNHEY and SMNVEV (reference sequence). V was shortened by 3 bases and J by 7 bases, with 10 bases between the two germline ends. This CDR3 is CASSLLRGNEQFF. In DNA form, the CDR3 reads TGTGCCAGCAGTTTGCTCCGAGGGAATGAGCAGTTCTTC.

Sample share makes this clonotype medium-sized. V gene TRBV24-1 combines with J gene TRBJ1-1, with a weak D call TRBD1 (5 bases). This CDR3 contains 13 residues. Germline V CDR1 and CDR2: KGHDR, SFDVKD. Trimming removed 8 bases from V and 5 bases from J, with 14 bases in between. Here the CDR3 reads CATIGTSGTEAFF. CDR3 nucleotide sequence: TGTGCCACCATAGGGACCTCGGGGACTGAAGCTTTCTTT.

This clonotype is labeled medium-sized. The chain has TRBV7-2 and TRBJ2-3; maybe TRBD2 (5 bases). The CDR3 has 12 amino acids. The V and J ends lost 0 bases and 10 bases respectively, with 8 bases between them. The germline CDR1 and CDR2 sequences are SGHTA and FQGNSA. The CDR3: CASSLARAAQYF. The CDR3, as DNA: TGTGCCAGCAGCTTAGCGAGGGCGGCGCAGTATTTT.

This clonotype is categorized as medium-sized. The rearrangement links TRBV7-2 to TRBJ2-7; 11 nucleotides match TRBD1. V shed 4 bases, J shed 6 bases, and the junction held 11 bases outside the gene matches. The V gene's germline CDR1 is SGHTA and CDR2 FQGNSA. This CDR3 comprises 16 residues. DNA for the CDR3: TGTGCCAGCAGCTCTCAACCGGGACAGGGGGTGGGCGAGCAGTACTTC. Translating gives CASSSQPGQGVGEQYF.

This clonotype was seen ten or more times. The chain links TRBV7-9 to TRBJ1-4; 7 bases fit TRBD1. This CDR3 comprises 15 residues. The V gene's germline CDR1 is SEHNR and CDR2 FQNEAQ (reference sequence). V lost 4 bases, J lost 8 bases, and 10 bases stayed unmatched. The CDR3 sequence is CASSSTGTVQEKLFF. CDR3 nucleotides: TGTGCCAGCAGCTCGACCGGGACAGTCCAAGAAAAACTGTTTTTT.

This clonotype was recorded a few times. This may stem from a read error, because a much larger clone lies one nucleotide away. The chain couples TRBV6-1 to TRBJ2-1; the D gene is possibly TRBD2 (5 bases). The germline V gene has CDR1 MNHNS and CDR2 SASEGT. The CDR3 loop spans 13 amino acids. DNA of the CDR3: TGTGCCAGCAGGGAAGCGGCAGGATGGGAGCAGTTCTTC. It encodes CASREAAGWEQFF.

By share, this clonotype ranks as medium-sized. The V and J genes are TRBV7-3 and TRBJ2-7; D ambiguous. This CDR3 spans 13 amino acids. Trimming took 2 bases from V and 0 from J, leaving 5 bases between them. Germline V lookup: CDR1 SGHTA, CDR2 FQGTGA. CDR3 residues: CASSLDFSYEQYF. The DNA for the CDR3 is TGTGCCAGCAGCTTAGATTTCTCCTACGAGCAGTACTTC.

In this sample, this clonotype turned up once. The rearrangement links TRBV12-3 or TRBV12-4 to TRBJ2-3; 10 positions agree with TRBD2. The CDR3 length is 15 residues. After removal of 6 bases from V and 4 bases from J, the junction contained 7 bases not matched to a gene. The CDR3 loop is CASSRASGRADTQYF. As DNA, the CDR3 is TGTGCCAGCAGCCGGGCTAGCGGGAGAGCAGATACGCAGTATTTT.

This clonotype is categorized as medium-sized. The gene calls are TRBV2 and TRBJ2-2, with 9 bases fitting TRBD1. CDR1 is SNHLY, CDR2 FYNNEI, per germline. The CDR3 is 14 residues long. Losses at the gene ends were 8 bases for V and 6 bases for J; bases not matched to a gene: 7. The CDR3 here is CASGDRAPSGELFF. In nucleotides, the CDR3 is TGTGCCAGCGGGGACAGGGCGCCCTCCGGGGAGCTGTTTTTT.

This clonotype rates as medium-sized. This chain links TRBV20-1 with TRBJ2-4; 7 bases line up with TRBD1. Germline CDR1 reads DFQATT; CDR2 reads SNEGSKA (reference sequence). The CDR3 spans 16 residues. Unmatched junction bases numbered 5, after V lost 0 bases and J lost 0 bases. The CDR3 nucleotides read TGCAGTGCTAGAGACGGGACAGCGTTAGCCAAAAACATTCAGTACTTC. This codes for CSARDGTALAKNIQYF.

This clonotype occurred a few times. This may stem from a read error, because a much larger clone lies one nucleotide away. This sequence joins TRBV5-5 and TRBJ2-2; D gene uncertain. Germline V gene lookup returns CDR1 SGHKS and CDR2 YYEKEE (reference sequence). The CDR3 spans 14 residues. The CDR3 here is CASGLTDGTGELFF. The CDR3 DNA reads as TGTGCCAGCGGCTTGACGGATGGGACCGGGGAGCTGTTTTTT.

This clonotype was observed many times. The chain couples TRBV5-1 to TRBJ1-1; D perhaps matches TRBD1 (5 bases). Germline CDR1 and CDR2: SGHRS and YFSETQ. The CDR3 is 23 amino acids. Trimming left V 0 bases short and J 1 base short, with 34 bases between. The CDR3 bases are TGCGCCAGCAGCTTGGCGTGGGGGAACCCCTTAATCGATACCCGAAAGGAGAACACTGAAGCTTTCTTT. It encodes CASSLAWGNPLIDTRKENTEAFF.

This clonotype was seen only a few times. Given a much more abundant clone one base away, this may be a read error. This sequence joins TRBV6-2 or TRBV6-3 and TRBJ1-2, with 10 bases aligning to TRBD1. V lost 6 bases, J lost 3 bases, and 7 bases stayed unmatched. CDR3 length: 15 amino acids. CDR1 MNHEY and CDR2 SVGEGT come from the germline V gene. CDR3 region: CASRPDGTGDYGYTF. The CDR3 DNA sequence: TGTGCCAGCAGGCCCGACGGGACAGGGGACTATGGCTACACCTTC.

This clonotype was observed a few times. V and J are TRBV29-1 and TRBJ1-2; D is unresolved. V lost 6 bases and J 9 bases, leaving 14 bases between the germline ends. The CDR3 runs to 11 residues. Germline V CDR1 and CDR2: SQVTM, ANQGSEA. The CDR3 spells CSVEVCSRYTF. In DNA form, the CDR3 reads TGCAGCGTGGAGGTCTGTTCACGCTACACCTTC.

There are many counts of this clonotype. J is TRBJ2-5 and V is TRBV6-5; 8 bases align to TRBD1. CDR3 length: 14 residues. Trimming took 6 bases from V and 2 from J; bases not matched to a gene: 5. Germline CDR1 MNHEY, CDR2 SVGAGI. The CDR3 protein is CASRWTGRQETQYF. In DNA, the CDR3 is TGTGCCAGCAGGTGGACAGGGCGACAAGAGACCCAGTACTTC.

Notes on this clonotype: Possible read error: a much larger clone is one base away. The chain uses TRBV5-1 and TRBJ2-6; tentatively, D is TRBD1 or TRBD2 (5 bases each). This CDR3 has 16 residues. Germline assignment: CDR1 SGHRS and CDR2 YFSETQ. Deletions cut 3 bases from V and 2 bases from J, with 12 bases between. This CDR3 reads CASSWDRPPGANVLTF. CDR3 coding DNA: TGCGCCAGCAGCTGGGACCGACCCCCTGGGGCCAACGTCCTGACTTTC.

For this clonotype: Since a much larger clone is just one base distant, this may be a read error. The conserved final phenylalanine or tryptophan is absent from the CDR3, which likely points to a read error. The chain is built from TRBV7-9 and TRBJ2-7, with TRBD2 matching 7 bases. The length of the CDR3 is 13 residues. Germline CDR1 and CDR2: SEHNR and FQNEAQ (reference sequence). The ends lost 5 bases at V and 7 bases at J; junction bases unmatched: 8. The CDR3 reads CASSPGLSREQYL. The CDR3, as DNA: TGTGCCAGCAGCCCGGGACTATCGAGGGAGCAGTACCTC.

This clonotype was detected a few times. A much more abundant neighbour one base away suggests this may be a read error. The chain uses TRBV7-9 and TRBJ1-1; D is unclear. From germline, CDR1 is SEHNR and CDR2 FQNEAQ (reference sequence). V lost 4 bases and J lost 11, with 17 bases in between. The CDR3 is made up of 13 amino acids. The CDR3 protein is CASSSPARAGAFF. DNA of the CDR3: TGTGCCAGCAGCTCCCCAGCTAGGGCAGGCGCTTTCTTT.

This clonotype was seen many times. The gene calls are TRBV2 and TRBJ2-1; D tentatively fits TRBD1 or TRBD2 (5 bases each). This CDR3 is 14 amino acids long. The germline V gene has CDR1 SNHLY and CDR2 FYNNEI. Trimming cost V 2 bases and J 14 bases, with 19 bases left between them. The CDR3 bases are TGTGCCAGCAGTGAAATCCACGACAGTTTCGGGGAGTTCTTC. It is translated as CASSEIHDSFGEFF.

Sample share makes this clonotype medium-sized (0.01 to 0.1%). The chain links TRBV5-1 to TRBJ1-1; D gene ambiguous. Germline CDR1 and CDR2: SGHRS and YFSETQ. V was cut by 6 bases and J by 4 bases, with 19 bases left in between. The CDR3 runs 15 residues. The CDR3 here is CASTFLPGRGTEAFF. Written as DNA, the CDR3 is TGCGCCAGCACCTTCCTACCGGGCCGGGGCACTGAAGCTTTCTTT. The full variable domain, in which reference TRBV5-1 and TRBJ1-1 provide the parts outside the CDR3, is KAGVTQTPRYLIKTRGQQVTLSCSPISGHRSVSWYQQTPGQGLQFLFEYFSETQRNKGNFPGRFSGRQFSNSRSEMNVSTLELGDSALYLCASTFLPGRGTEAFFGQGTRLTVV.

By proportion, this clonotype is medium-sized (0.01 to 0.1%). The genes are TRBV12-3 or TRBV12-4 and TRBJ1-3; D is perhaps TRBD1 (5 bases). Trimming shortened V by 2 bases and J by 6 bases, and 11 bases separated the two germline ends. The CDR3 runs 14 residues. This CDR3 is CASSLWQGKNTIYF. Here the CDR3 DNA reads TGTGCCAGCAGTTTATGGCAGGGTAAAAACACCATATATTTT.

This clonotype is medium-sized. The chain couples TRBV5-6 to TRBJ1-4; D not resolved. In germline, CDR1 is SGHDT, CDR2 YYEEEE. Between the trimmed V and J ends, which lost 4 bases and 4 bases, there was a span of 11 bases. CDR3 size: 14 residues. DNA for the CDR3: TGTGCCAGCAGCAACTTGGGAGTTAATGAAAAACTGTTTTTT. Translation gives CASSNLGVNEKLFF.

As regards this clonotype: Since the CDR3 does not end with the conserved phenylalanine or tryptophan, this likely comes from a read error. V and J are TRBV6-6 and TRBJ1-6, with D possibly being TRBD1 (5 bases). The CDR3 has 14 amino acids. V lost 6 bases and J lost 7, with 13 bases in between. Germline assignment: CDR1 MNHNY and CDR2 SVGAGI (reference sequence). CDR3 protein: CASSQGTANSPLHC. In nucleotides, the CDR3 is TGTGCCAGCAGCCAGGGTACGGCGAATTCACCCCTCCACTGT.

The sample holds a few counts of this clonotype. The chain combines TRBV5-1 with TRBJ2-3; tentatively, D is TRBD1 (5 bases). Deletions cut 3 bases from V and 1 base from J, with 12 bases between. Germline CDR1 is SGHRS and CDR2 is YFSETQ. This CDR3 spans 15 amino acids. CDR3 sequence (DNA): TGCGCCAGCAGCTCGAACTTAGGGGGCACAGATACGCAGTATTTT. The encoded protein is CASSSNLGGTDTQYF. Filled out from reference TRBV5-1 and TRBJ2-3, the complete variable domain reads KAGVTQTPRYLIKTRGQQVTLSCSPISGHRSVSWYQQTPGQGLQFLFEYFSETQRNKGNFPGRFSGRQFSNSRSEMNVSTLELGDSALYLCASSSNLGGTDTQYFGPGTRLTVL.

On this clonotype itself: Being one base from a much bigger clone, this may be a read error. The rearrangement joins TRBV5-1 to TRBJ1-3, with no clear D. The CDR3 runs 16 residues. Deletions cut 0 bases from V and 11 bases from J, with 21 bases between. Germline lookup yields CDR1 SGHRS and CDR2 YFSETQ. This CDR3 reads CASSLEEARSGDAIYF. The CDR3, as DNA: TGCGCCAGCAGCTTGGAAGAGGCACGCTCTGGAGACGCCATATATTTT.

Comment on this clonotype: This could be a read error, since a much larger clone is one nucleotide away. The chain carries TRBV6-6 and TRBJ2-1; TRBD1 agrees at 7 bases. From germline, CDR1 is MNHNY and CDR2 SVGAGI (reference sequence). The CDR3 is 14 residues long. CDR3 sequence reads: CASRNPDRLNEQCF. The CDR3 DNA sequence: TGTGCCAGCAGAAACCCGGACAGGTTGAATGAGCAGTGCTTC.

This clonotype was counted a few times. An end of the junction does not agree with germline; a read error may underlie this. This chain uses TRBV5-4 with TRBJ2-4; D not resolved. Looked up from germline, CDR1 is SGHNT and CDR2 is YYREEE (reference sequence). The CDR3 runs to 13 residues. The CDR3 coding sequence is TGCGCCAGCAGCCCCCTGGCCAAAAACATTCAGTACTTC. Its protein is CASSPLAKNIQYF.

To note about this clonotype: In this CDR3 the conserved last residue, phenylalanine or tryptophan, is missing, so a read error is likely. The genes are TRBV5-1 and TRBJ2-1; TRBD1 matches 9 bases. The CDR3 covers 16 residues. Germline CDR1 and CDR2: SGHRS and YFSETQ. J was trimmed by 7 bases and V by 4 bases; bases with no gene match: 12. The CDR3 nucleotides are TGCGCCAGCAGCCAGAAACAGGGGGCTAGGGTAAATGAGCAGTTCTAC. This gives the protein CASSQKQGARVNEQFY.